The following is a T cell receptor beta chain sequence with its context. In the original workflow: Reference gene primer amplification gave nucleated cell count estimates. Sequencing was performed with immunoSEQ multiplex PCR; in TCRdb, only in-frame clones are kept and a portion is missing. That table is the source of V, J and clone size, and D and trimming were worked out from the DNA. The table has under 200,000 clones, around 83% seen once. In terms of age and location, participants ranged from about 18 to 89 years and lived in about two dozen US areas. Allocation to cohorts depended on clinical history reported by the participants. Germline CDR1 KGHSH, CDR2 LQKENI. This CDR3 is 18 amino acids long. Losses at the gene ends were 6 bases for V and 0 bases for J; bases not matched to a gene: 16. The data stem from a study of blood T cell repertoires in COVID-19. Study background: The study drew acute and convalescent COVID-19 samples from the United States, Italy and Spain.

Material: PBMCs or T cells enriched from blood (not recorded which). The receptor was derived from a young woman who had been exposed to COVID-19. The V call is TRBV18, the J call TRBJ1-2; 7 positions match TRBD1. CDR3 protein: CASSPAGQAFGANYGYTF. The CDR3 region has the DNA TGTGCCAGCTCTCCTGCCGGACAGGCTTTTGGAGCTAACTATGGCTACACCTTC.